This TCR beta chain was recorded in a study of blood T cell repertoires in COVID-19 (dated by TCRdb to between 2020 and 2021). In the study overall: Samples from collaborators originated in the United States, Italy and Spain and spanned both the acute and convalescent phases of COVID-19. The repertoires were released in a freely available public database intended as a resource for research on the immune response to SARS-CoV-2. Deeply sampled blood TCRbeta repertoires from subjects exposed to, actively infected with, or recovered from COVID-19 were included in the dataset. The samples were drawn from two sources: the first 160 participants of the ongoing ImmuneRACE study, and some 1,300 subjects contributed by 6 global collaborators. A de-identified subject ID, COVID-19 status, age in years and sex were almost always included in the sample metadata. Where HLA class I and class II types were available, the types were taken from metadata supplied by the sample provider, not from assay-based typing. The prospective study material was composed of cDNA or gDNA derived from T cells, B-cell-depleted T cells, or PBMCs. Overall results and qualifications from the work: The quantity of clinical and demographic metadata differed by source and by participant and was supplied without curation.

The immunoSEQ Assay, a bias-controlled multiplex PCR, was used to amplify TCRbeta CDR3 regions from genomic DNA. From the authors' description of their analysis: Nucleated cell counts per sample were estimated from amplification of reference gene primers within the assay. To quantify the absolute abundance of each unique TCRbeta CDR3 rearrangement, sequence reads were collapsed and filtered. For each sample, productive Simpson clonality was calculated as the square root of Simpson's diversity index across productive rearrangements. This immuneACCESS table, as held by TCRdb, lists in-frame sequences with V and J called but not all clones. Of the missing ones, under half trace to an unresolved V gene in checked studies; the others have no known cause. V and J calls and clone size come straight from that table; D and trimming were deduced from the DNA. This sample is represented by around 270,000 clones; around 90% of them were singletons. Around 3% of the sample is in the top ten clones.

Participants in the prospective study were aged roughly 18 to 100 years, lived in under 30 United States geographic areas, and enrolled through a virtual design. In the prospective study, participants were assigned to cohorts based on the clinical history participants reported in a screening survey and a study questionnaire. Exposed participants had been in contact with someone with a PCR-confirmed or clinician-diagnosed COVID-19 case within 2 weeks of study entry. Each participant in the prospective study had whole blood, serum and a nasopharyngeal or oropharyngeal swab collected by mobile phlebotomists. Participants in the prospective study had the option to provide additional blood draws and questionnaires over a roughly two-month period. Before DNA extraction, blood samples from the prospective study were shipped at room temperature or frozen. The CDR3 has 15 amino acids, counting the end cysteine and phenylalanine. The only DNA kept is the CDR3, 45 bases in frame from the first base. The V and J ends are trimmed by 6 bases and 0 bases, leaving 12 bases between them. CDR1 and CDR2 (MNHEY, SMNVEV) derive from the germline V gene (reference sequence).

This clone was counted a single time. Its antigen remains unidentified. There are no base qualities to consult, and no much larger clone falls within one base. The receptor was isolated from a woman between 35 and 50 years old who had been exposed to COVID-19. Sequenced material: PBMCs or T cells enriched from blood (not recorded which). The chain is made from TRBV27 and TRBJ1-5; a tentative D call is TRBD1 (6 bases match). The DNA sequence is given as TGTGCCAGCAGCCTTACAGGGAATAGCAATCAGCCCCAGCATTTT. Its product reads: CASSLTGNSNQPQHF.